Listed below are T cell receptor beta chains from one sample, sequenced in a study of cytomegalovirus exposure and HLA in healthy donors. The table came from immunoSEQ multiplex PCR; TCRdb's copy has only in-frame clones and leaves some out. The table shows under 250,000 clones, with roughly 87% occurring only once. Material: PBMCs. The receptors stem from a man aged 18 to 29 in good health and CMV-seropositive. CDR3s leave out the opening cysteine and the closing phenylalanine or tryptophan.

TRBV7-9,ASSLVSGWGTEAF
TRBV5-1,ASRHGSPSGANVLT
TRBV7-9,ASSPRVGAITGELF
TRBV6-6,ASSSSGYEQY
TRBV10-3,AISDGPGDNEQF
TRBV9,ASNSEDPDTQY
TRBV9,ASSQSTGPEAF
TRBV29-1,SAPIGTGGVIDTEAF
TRBV5-1,ASSWGQGLSYEQY
TRBV27,ASSLGQSYEQY
TRBV9,ASSKTANYGYT
TRBV6-1,ASSEITGRGGGGYT
TRBV7-8,ASSLGGTGGSPQH
TRBV30,AWSFGTSGFSYEQY
TRBV30,AWSRGGNTEAF
TRBV6-1,ASSERPTGGLYEQY
TRBV6-5,ASRTGTVDTQY
TRBV29-1,SVEGLAGGSSYNEQF
TRBV28,ASSSLAGVSEQY
TRBV27,ASSLRGVAAISYEQY
TRBV11-1,ASSSSSGSGTDTQY
TRBV2,ASNSQGGYTEAF
TRBV5-8,ASSYYRGYEQY
TRBV7-9,ASSSPGGGDTEAF
TRBV6-1,GQGYEQY
TRBV7-9,ASSFPGGGDGYT
TRBV7-9,ASNARLEDSEQY
TRBV5-6,ASSLVAVQVPGELF
TRBV11-2,ASSPTSGRGETQY
TRBV18,ASSPALLTGNEKLF
TRBV14,ASSQSPTSGIPQETQY
TRBV9,ASSVGSSGANVLT
TRBV7-9,ASSQTWRGLQETQY
TRBV7-2,ASSRLGQGGIPTGELF
TRBV5-1,ASSLASQGYGYT
TRBV27,ASSQPGVGGYT
TRBV5-8,ASSLQGTYEQY
TRBV28,ASRDGVYEQY
TRBV16,ASSPWTQTTNEKLF
TRBV5-6,ASSLIGGEDGELF
TRBV5-1,ASSLGLAEGFSYEQY
TRBV6-5,ASSYTGEGANVLT
TRBV19,ASFDRDKNIQY
TRBV28,ASSSSVSSTNYGYT
TRBV25-1,ASSEIGTRNEKLF
TRBV28,ASNQAGGETQY
TRBV27,ASSFQGAGNYGYT
TRBV2,ASSRDGFATEAF
TRBV27,ASSLLETFGYEQY
TRBV18,ASSSGTGIYEQY
TRBV29-1,SVGTGPVAGELF
TRBV9,ASSPDGHTEAF
TRBV2,ASSDNSWQDLNTEAF
TRBV5-1,ASSPGGDTTTEAF
TRBV28,ALRGPNTDTQY
TRBV27,ASSLWTGTRTDTQY
TRBV7-2,ASSLQGAMNTEAF
TRBV6-4,ASSDPRGPSGTQY
TRBV6-1,ASSERARISYEQY
TRBV11-2,ASSLDLNEQF